These T cell receptor beta chains were read from a single sample in a study of T cell responses to AZD1222 COVID-19 vaccine. TCRdb's table, derived via immunoSEQ multiplex PCR, lists solely in-frame clones and lacks some. The sample holds about 140,000 clones, about 90% seen once. The source material was peripheral blood, sampled on day 0 of AZD1222 vaccination. The receptors were sampled from an adult in good health. Both conserved end residues are part of each CDR3. A D gene is named only where the DNA matches it firmly. The listing skips clone size in some rows; elsewhere it reads once, few, many or a size class.

V	J	D	size	length	CDR3	DNA
TRBV9	TRBJ1-3	TRBD1	once	15	CASSVVGQSGNTIYF	TGTGCCAGCAGCGTAGTGGGACAGTCCGGAAACACCATATATTTT
TRBV5-1	TRBJ2-7	TRBD2	-	16	CASSRTLAGGTNEQYF	TGCGCCAGCAGCAGAACCTTAGCGGGAGGAACCAACGAGCAGTACTTC
TRBV11-2	TRBJ2-1	-	-	14	CASSLALRLNEQFF	TGTGCCAGCAGCTTAGCCCTCAGGTTGAATGAGCAGTTCTTC
TRBV12-5	TRBJ2-7	TRBD2	once	16	CASGLVRPSGGDEQYF	TGTGCTAGTGGTTTGGTACGTCCTAGCGGGGGGGACGAGCAGTACTTC
TRBV5-4	TRBJ1-1	-	-	12	CASSPTASEAFF	TGTGCCAGCAGCCCGACAGCTTCTGAAGCTTTCTTT
TRBV27	TRBJ2-7	-	once	14	CASSLFQGPYEQYF	TGTGCCAGCAGTTTATTCCAGGGCCCCTACGAGCAGTACTTC
TRBV2	TRBJ1-2	-	-	14	CASRALLGAGGYTF	TGTGCCAGCAGAGCCCTCCTTGGGGCGGGGGGCTACACCTTC
TRBV4-1	TRBJ2-5	TRBD2	-	19	CASSQGTTSGRLGKETQYF	TGCGCCAGCAGCCAAGGAACGACTAGCGGGAGATTGGGGAAAGAGACCCAGTACTTC
TRBV5-1	TRBJ2-1	-	-	15	CASRYRLGTYNEQFF	TGCGCCAGCAGGTATCGATTGGGTACCTACAATGAGCAGTTCTTC
TRBV19	TRBJ1-5	-	-	16	CASSGSPGFSNQPQHF	TGTGCCAGTAGTGGCTCGCCGGGATTTAGCAATCAGCCCCAGCATTTT
TRBV5-1	TRBJ2-7	TRBD1	-	16	CASSLETGLVAYEQYF	TGCGCCAGCAGCTTAGAGACAGGGCTTGTCGCCTACGAGCAGTACTTC
TRBV6-5	TRBJ1-1	-	-	14	CASSYAGDGTEAFF	TGTGCCAGCAGTTACGCAGGGGATGGAACTGAAGCTTTCTTT
TRBV14	TRBJ2-5	-	-	15	CASSQFSGFGETQYF	TGTGCCAGCAGCCAATTCAGCGGTTTTGGGGAGACCCAGTACTTC
TRBV6-2/TRBV6-3	TRBJ2-3	-	-	12	CASSSHTDTQYF	TGTGCCAGCAGTTCCCACACAGATACGCAGTATTTT
TRBV7-6	TRBJ1-1	-	-	14	CASSPGRRNTEAFF	TGTGCCAGCAGCCCGGGACGGAGGAACACTGAAGCTTTCTTT
TRBV3-1/TRBV3-2	TRBJ1-4	TRBD1	-	15	CASSQGNRGNEKLFF	TGTGCCAGCAGCCAAGGAAACAGGGGGAATGAAAAACTGTTTTTT
TRBV4-1	TRBJ1-2	-	-	16	CASSQPGRTSNYGYTF	TGCGCCAGCAGCCAACCAGGTCGGACGTCTAACTATGGCTACACCTTC
TRBV4-1	TRBJ1-4	-	-	16	CASSGPPYATNEKLFF	TGCGCCAGCAGCGGTCCCCCTTATGCAACTAATGAAAAACTGTTTTTT
TRBV3-1/TRBV3-2	TRBJ1-2	-	once	16	CASSQEGRQRSYGYTF	TGTGCCAGCAGCCAAGAAGGGCGACAGCGGTCCTATGGCTACACCTTC
TRBV28	TRBJ1-2	TRBD1	-	15	CAVKSGGTANYGYTF	TGTGCCGTAAAATCGGGGGGGACAGCGAACTATGGCTACACCTTC
TRBV3-1/TRBV3-2	TRBJ1-5	-	-	13	CASSEGGNQPQHF	TGTGCCAGCAGCGAAGGGGGCAATCAGCCCCAGCATTTT
TRBV14	TRBJ1-4	-	-	18	CASSVQGLPLLSHEKLFF	TGTGCCAGCAGCGTTCAAGGGCTACCACTCCTTAGTCATGAAAAACTGTTTTTT
TRBV6-5	TRBJ1-1	-	-	12	CASKRGTNRAFF	TGTGCCAGCAAGAGGGGGACAAACCGGGCTTTCTTT
TRBV15	TRBJ2-1	-	-	14	CATSRDYVELEQFF	TGTGCCACCAGCAGAGATTACGTAGAGCTCGAGCAGTTCTTC
TRBV28	TRBJ1-6	-	-	15	CASSPSWGGNSPLHF	TGTGCCAGCAGTCCGAGTTGGGGTGGTAATTCACCCCTCCACTTT
TRBV2	TRBJ1-1	-	-	13	CASSGGMNTEAFF	TGTGCCAGCAGTGGGGGCATGAACACTGAAGCTTTCTTT
TRBV30	TRBJ2-7	TRBD2	-	14	CAAGTSGRAVEQYF	TGTGCCGCAGGGACTAGCGGGAGGGCGGTCGAGCAGTACTTC
TRBV6-2/TRBV6-3	TRBJ1-1	-	-	16	CASSYGGSGEGTEAFF	TGTGCCAGCAGTTATGGGGGGTCAGGGGAGGGCACTGAAGCTTTCTTT
TRBV6-1	TRBJ2-2	TRBD2	-	18	CASSELLAGAANTGELFF	TGTGCCAGCAGTGAATTGCTAGCGGGGGCCGCGAACACCGGGGAGCTGTTTTTT
TRBV6-5	TRBJ1-1	-	-	15	CASSTIREVNTEAFF	TGTGCCAGCAGTACTATCAGGGAGGTGAACACTGAAGCTTTCTTT
TRBV6-5	TRBJ1-2	-	once	13	CASSYSGYGGYTF	TGTGCCAGCAGTTACTCGGGTTATGGGGGCTACACCTTC
TRBV27	TRBJ2-5	TRBD1	-	16	CASSFSRDRGKETQYF	TGTGCCAGCAGTTTTTCCCGGGACAGGGGGAAAGAGACCCAGTACTTC
TRBV7-7	TRBJ2-7	-	once	15	CASSLSTGRSYEQYF	TGTGCCAGCAGCCTTTCAACAGGGCGCTCCTACGAGCAGTACTTC
TRBV18	TRBJ2-3	TRBD1	few	15	CASSQDRGRTDTQYF	TGTGCCAGCTCGCAGGACAGGGGGCGCACAGATACGCAGTATTTT
TRBV15	TRBJ2-5	-	-	14	CATSRAGVQETQYF	TGTGCCACCAGCAGAGCAGGGGTCCAAGAGACCCAGTACTTC
TRBV7-9	TRBJ2-5	-	-	15	CASSLALGEAETQYF	TGTGCCAGCAGCTTAGCGTTGGGGGAGGCGGAGACCCAGTACTTC
TRBV27	TRBJ1-2	-	-	15	CASSLTPGTDYGYTF	TGTGCCAGCAGTCTCACTCCCGGGACGGACTATGGCTACACCTTC
TRBV5-4	TRBJ1-2	-	-	11	CASRGGDGYTF	TGTGCCAGCAGAGGGGGAGATGGCTACACCTTC
TRBV2	TRBJ2-7	TRBD2	-	15	CASIGWGSGTYEQYF	TGTGCCAGCATAGGGTGGGGTAGCGGGACCTACGAGCAGTACTTC
TRBV2	TRBJ1-1	-	-	16	CASSVDRHELNTEAFF	TGTGCCAGCAGTGTCGACAGGCATGAATTGAACACTGAAGCTTTCTTT
TRBV5-1	TRBJ2-3	-	-	16	CASSLGVNPSTDTQYF	TGCGCCAGCAGCTTGGGAGTAAACCCGAGCACAGATACGCAGTATTTT
TRBV6-2/TRBV6-3	TRBJ1-1	-	-	15	CASTPGGIQNTEAFF	TGTGCCAGCACCCCCGGCGGCATACAAAACACTGAAGCTTTCTTT
TRBV5-4	TRBJ2-6	TRBD2	-	17	CASSLRTSGAGANVLTF	TGTGCCAGCAGCTTGAGGACTAGCGGGGCTGGGGCCAACGTCCTGACTTTC
TRBV14	TRBJ1-1	-	-	14	CASSQAGALTEAFF	TGTGCCAGCAGCCAGGCGGGGGCTCTCACTGAAGCTTTCTTT
TRBV15	TRBJ1-1	-	-	15	CATSTRSRAMSEAFF	TGTGCCACCAGCACCCGGTCCAGGGCAATGTCTGAAGCTTTCTTT
TRBV6-5	TRBJ1-1	TRBD1	-	15	CASSYPGTGNTEAFF	TGTGCCAGCAGTTACCCCGGGACAGGGAACACTGAAGCTTTCTTT